This T cell receptor (beta chain) was found in a study of T-cell memory formation after mild COVID-19. On the study more broadly: Largely donor-specific TCR clusters were found. Overall study results and limits: Second-wave clones with a day 37 peak had unconfirmed SARS-CoV-2 specificity. While clones contracting from day 15 to 85 were balanced between CD4 and CD8, later expanders leaned CD4+.

TCR alpha and TCR beta cDNA libraries carrying sample barcodes and UMIs came from 5'RACE with constant-segment primers. From the 5' RACE reads, TCRdb called clonotypes with MiXCR, one entry per CDR3 protein. The sample shows 300,000 to 350,000 distinct CDR3 sequences, roughly an eighth of them seen only once. The CDR3 is 14 amino acids. Trimming removed 0 bases from V and 7 bases from J, with 9 bases in between. Germline values: CDR1 LNHNV, CDR2 YYDKDF (reference sequence). Details on this clonotype: Antigen: not known.

V is TRBV15 and J is TRBJ1-4, with a weak D call TRBD1 (5 bases). This sequence originates from a man younger than 35 who had mild COVID-19 (a few samples of this study predate the infection). Cell type and time point are not known. Material for sequencing was PBMCs or a T cell subset sorted from them (not recorded which). In DNA, the CDR3 is TGTGCCACCAGCAGAGAAGGTGGGGGTGAAAAACTGTTTTTT. Its translation is CATSREGGGEKLFF.